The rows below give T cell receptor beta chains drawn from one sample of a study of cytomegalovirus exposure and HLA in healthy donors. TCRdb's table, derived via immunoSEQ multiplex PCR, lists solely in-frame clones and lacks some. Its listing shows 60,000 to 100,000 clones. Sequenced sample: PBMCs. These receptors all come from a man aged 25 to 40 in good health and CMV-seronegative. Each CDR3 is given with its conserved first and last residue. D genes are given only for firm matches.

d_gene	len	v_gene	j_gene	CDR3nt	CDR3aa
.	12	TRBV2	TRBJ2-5	TGTGCCAGTGGGCTTTTGCAAGAGACCCAGTACTTC	CASGLLQETQYF
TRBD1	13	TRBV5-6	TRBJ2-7	TGTGCCAGCAGGGACAGGGGCGACTACGAGCAGTACTTC	CASRDRGDYEQYF
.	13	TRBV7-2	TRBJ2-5	TGTGCCAGCAGCTTGGAGAGTCAAGAGACCCAGTACTTC	CASSLESQETQYF
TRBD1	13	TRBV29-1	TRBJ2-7	TGCAGCGTGGCGGGGGGACAGGGGTACGAGCAGTACTTC	CSVAGGQGYEQYF
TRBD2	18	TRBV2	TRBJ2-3	TGTGCCAGCAGTGGATTACTAGCGGGAGGCCCGAGGGGAGATACGCAGTATTTT	CASSGLLAGGPRGDTQYF
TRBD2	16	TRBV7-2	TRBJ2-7	TGTGCCAGCAGCCGACTAGCGCCTGAGAGCTCCTACGAGCAGTACTTC	CASSRLAPESSYEQYF
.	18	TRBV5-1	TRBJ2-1	TGCGCCAGCAGCTTGGGTGCGGACGGGAGCGGTTGGGGCAATGAGCAGTTCTTC	CASSLGADGSGWGNEQFF
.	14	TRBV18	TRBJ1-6	TGTGCCAGCTCACCACCGGGGGCAGCTTCACCCCTCCACTTT	CASSPPGAASPLHF
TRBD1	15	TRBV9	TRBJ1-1	TGTGCCAGCAGCGCCTCGACAGGGGCGGGCACTGAAGCTTTCTTT	CASSASTGAGTEAFF
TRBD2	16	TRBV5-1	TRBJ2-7	TGCGCCAGCACCTTGCTCCCGGGACTAGTGAGTGGCGAGCAGTACTTC	CASTLLPGLVSGEQYF
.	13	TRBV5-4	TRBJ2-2	TGTGCCAGCAGCTCGAACAGGGCCGGGGAGCTGTTTTTT	CASSSNRAGELFF
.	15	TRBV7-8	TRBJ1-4	TGTGCCAGCAGCTTAATGCGACGCCCCGGGGAAAAACTGTTTTTT	CASSLMRRPGEKLFF
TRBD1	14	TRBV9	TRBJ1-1	TGTGCCAGCAGCGGACAGGGGTTAGGCACTGAAGCTTTCTTT	CASSGQGLGTEAFF
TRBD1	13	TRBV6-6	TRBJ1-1	TGTGCCAGCAGCCCGGGACAGGGCTCTGAAGCTTTCTTT	CASSPGQGSEAFF
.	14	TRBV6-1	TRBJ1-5	TGTGCCAGCAGTGACGGGGGACGGAATCAGCCCCAGCATTTT	CASSDGGRNQPQHF
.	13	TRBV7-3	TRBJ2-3	TGTGCCAGCAGCTTCCGACTAGCAGATACGCAGTATTTT	CASSFRLADTQYF
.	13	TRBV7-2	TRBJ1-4	TGTGCCAGCAGCTTAGCTGGGCGTGAAAAACTGTTTTTT	CASSLAGREKLFF